Sequencing of this T cell receptor beta chain was carried out in a study of CD8+ T cells in alopecia areata. Study-wide results and caveats: Affected scalp, especially in alopecia totalis/universalis, had a higher clonality than normal scalp did. Resident alphabeta T cells of normal skin are also sequenced in scalp samples. Patients displayed less clarity in TCR sharing than mice, a finding possibly related to HLA.

RNA, once extracted, was reverse transcribed into cDNA for use as the sequencing template. Clones were sequenced by immunoSEQ multiplex PCR, and TCRdb holds only the in-frame ones, with some missing. The repertoire holds about 110,000 clones, with almost 60% as singletons. This CDR3 is built from 12 residues. The ends were cut back, 5 bases at V and 2 bases at J, with 7 bases in the middle. CDR1 is PRHDT and CDR2 is FYEKMQ in the germline V gene (reference sequence). About this clone itself: The antigen remains unidentified.

From PBMCs, CD4+ and CD8+ T cells were sorted. The chain carries TRBV13 and TRBJ2-7; D is possibly TRBD1 (5 bases). This TCR was recovered from a human donor in good health. The specimen sequenced was CD8+ T cells sorted from blood. The CDR3 spells CASSRQPYEQYF. The CDR3 DNA follows: TGTGCCAGCAGCCGACAGCCCTACGAGCAGTACTTC.